These 22 T cell receptor beta chains share one sample of origin, sequenced in a study of shared clonotypes between healthy human individuals. Clones were read by immunoSEQ multiplex PCR, and TCRdb kept only the in-frame ones, dropping some. The data hold roughly 2.2 million clones, with 85% to 95% observed a single time. Sequencing input: naive CD4+ T cells from PBMCs. Subset specified: CD45RA+ positively selected. These receptors originate from a man aged 18 to 30 in good health. Some clones in this sample may be carry-over from other donors' samples.

The V gene is TRBV7-3, the J gene TRBJ2-3; D is undetermined. The CDR3 covers 14 residues. The V gene's germline CDR1 is SGHTA and CDR2 FQGTGA. V shed 2 bases and J shed 6 bases, with 12 bases lying between them. The CDR3 here is CASSLSTSDDTQYF. The CDR3 region has the DNA TGTGCCAGCAGCTTATCGACCTCAGATGATACGCAGTATTTT.

About this clone: The same CDR3 can be traced to other DNA sequences in this sample. The rearrangement joins TRBV19 to TRBJ2-7, with 10 positions matching TRBD1. J was trimmed by 3 bases and V by 3 bases; bases with no gene match: 5. Germline assignment: CDR1 LNHDA and CDR2 SQIVND (reference sequence). The CDR3 covers 15 residues. CDR3 DNA: TGTGCCAGTAGTATTCCGGGACAGGGGATCTACGAGCAGTACTTC. It yields the protein CASSIPGQGIYEQYF.

The chain joins TRBV7-9 to TRBJ2-3; 9 bases are shared with TRBD2. V was pared by 5 bases and J by 2 bases, with 14 bases of the junction left unmatched. CDR3 length equals 18 residues. Germline CDR1 SEHNR, CDR2 FQNEAQ (reference sequence). CDR3 nucleotides: TGTGCCAGCAGCCGACCGGACGCTAGCGGGAAGAACACAGATACGCAGTATTTT. Translation: CASSRPDASGKNTDTQYF.

The chain employs TRBV9 and TRBJ1-1; D possibly corresponds to TRBD1 (6 bases). CDR3 size: 13 residues. V was clipped by 4 bases and J by 5 bases, with 12 bases between them. Looked up from germline, CDR1 is SGDLS and CDR2 is YYNGEE. Here the CDR3 reads CASSRDRRTEAFF. In nucleotides, the CDR3 is TGTGCCAGCAGCCGCGACAGGCGAACTGAAGCTTTCTTT.

The chain recombines TRBV30 with TRBJ2-2; the D is unclear. This CDR3 has 11 amino acids. Germline CDR1 is GTSNPN and CDR2 is SVGIG (reference sequence). V was shortened by 4 bases and J by 3 bases, with 3 bases between the two germline ends. The CDR3 reads CAWTHTGELFF. The CDR3 bases are TGTGCCTGGACCCACACCGGGGAGCTGTTTTTT. Combining the CDR3 with reference TRBV30 and TRBJ2-2 gives the whole variable domain SQTIHQWPATLVQPVGSPLSLECTVEGTSNPNLYWYRQAAGRGLQLLFYSVGIGQISSEVPQNLSASRPQDRQFILSSKKLLLSDSGFYLCAWTHTGELFFGEGSRLTVL.

This clone was found once. The chain combines TRBV2 with TRBJ2-7; D uncertain. Trimming took 6 bases from V and 2 from J, leaving 11 bases between them. Germline lookup yields CDR1 SNHLY and CDR2 FYNNEI. This CDR3 has 13 amino acids. The CDR3 here is CASRNDRTYEQYF. DNA of the CDR3: TGTGCCAGCAGGAATGACCGAACCTACGAGCAGTACTTC.

This chain links TRBV7-2 with TRBJ2-7; tentatively, D is TRBD2 (6 bases). V was pared by 6 bases and J by 1 base, with 19 bases between. This CDR3 is 16 amino acids long. Looked up from germline, CDR1 is SGHTA and CDR2 is FQGNSA. The CDR3 protein is CASSRDSDAGSYEQYF. DNA of the CDR3: TGTGCCAGCAGTCGAGACTCTGACGCGGGATCCTACGAGCAGTACTTC.

The chain combines TRBV4-2 with TRBJ2-5; 9 bases align to TRBD2. V gave up 1 base and J gave up 2 bases; unmatched junction bases: 11. Germline V lookup: CDR1 LGHNA, CDR2 YNFKEQ. CDR3 length: 18 residues. The CDR3 spells CASSQVLEAGGTQETQYF. The CDR3 DNA reads as TGTGCCAGCAGCCAAGTCCTTGAGGCGGGAGGGACACAAGAGACCCAGTACTTC.

This chain joins TRBV7-9 and TRBJ1-5; TRBD1 might be the D (6 bases). This CDR3 spans 11 amino acids. V lost 5 bases and J lost 9, with 8 bases in between. CDR1 and CDR2 from the germline V gene are SEHNR and FQNEAQ (reference sequence). The CDR3, as DNA: TGTGCCAGCAGCGTAGGGGGGCCCCAGCATTTT. This gives the protein CASSVGGPQHF.

CDR3 protein: CASSRRSGSSYNEQFF. The CDR3 DNA reads TGTGCCAGTAGTAGACGGAGCGGGAGCTCCTACAATGAGCAGTTCTTC. The V gene is TRBV19, the J gene TRBJ2-1, with 8 bases aligning to TRBD2. The CDR3 contains 16 residues. CDR1 LNHDA and CDR2 SQIVND come from the germline V gene (reference sequence). After removal of 4 bases from V and 0 bases from J, the junction contained 5 bases not matched to a gene.

On this clone itself: The same CDR3 arises from other DNA sequences in this sample as well. The gene calls are TRBV10-3 and TRBJ2-2; D could derive from TRBD1 or TRBD2 (5 bases each). The CDR3 has 16 amino acids. Trimming removed 0 bases at V and 2 bases at J, with 10 bases between. Germline loops: CDR1 ENHRY, CDR2 SYGVKD. The CDR3 DNA reads TGTGCCATCAGTGAGTCTGGGACGACAAACACCGGGGAGCTGTTTTTT. Its protein is CAISESGTTNTGELFF.

The chain couples TRBV6-5 to TRBJ1-2; 7 bases match TRBD1. Trimming took 2 bases from V and 4 from J; bases not matched to a gene: 1. Germline V gene lookup returns CDR1 MNHEY and CDR2 SVGAGI. The CDR3 consists of 13 residues. In nucleotides, the CDR3 is TGTGCCAGCAGTTACGACAGGGTCTATGGCTACACCTTC. It translates to CASSYDRVYGYTF.

The chain recombines TRBV4-1 with TRBJ2-3; 10 positions agree with TRBD2. The V and J ends lost 4 bases and 0 bases, in that order; junction bases with no gene match: 4. The CDR3 totals 16 residues. CDR1 and CDR2 from the germline V gene are MGHRA and YSYEKL. The CDR3 here is CASSRGTSDSTDTQYF. The CDR3 DNA reads TGCGCCAGCAGCCGTGGGACTAGCGATAGCACAGATACGCAGTATTTT.

The chain employs TRBV6-5 and TRBJ1-2; D may be TRBD1 (5 bases). The germline gives CDR1 MNHEY, CDR2 SVGAGI. V lost 0 bases to trimming and J lost 4 bases, with 12 bases between them. The CDR3 covers 15 residues. CDR3 region: CASSYSQDVAYGYTF. The CDR3 DNA follows: TGTGCCAGCAGTTACTCACAGGACGTAGCCTATGGCTACACCTTC.

V is TRBV11-2 and J is TRBJ1-2; D gene uncertain. Germline CDR1 reads SGHAT; CDR2 reads FQNNGV. V was clipped by 1 base and J by 5 bases, with 20 bases between them. The CDR3 extends over 17 amino acids. CDR3 bases: TGTGCCAGCAGCTTAGCTCAACGGGCTCTCTCAGTGTATGGCTACACCTTC. It codes for CASSLAQRALSVYGYTF. Based on the CDR3 plus reference TRBV11-2 and TRBJ1-2, the full variable domain is EAGVAQSPRYKIIEKRQSVAFWCNPISGHATLYWYQQILGQGPKLLIQFQNNGVVDDSQLPKDRFSAERLKGVDSTLKIQPAKLEDSAVYLCASSLAQRALSVYGYTFGSGTRLTVV.

The V call is TRBV7-3, the J call TRBJ2-7; a possible D gene is TRBD1 (5 bases). The germline V gene has CDR1 SGHTA and CDR2 FQGTGA. The CDR3 is 14 amino acids. The V end was cut by 0 bases, the J end by 7 bases, with 13 bases between. The CDR3 loop is CASSLTGETREQYF. CDR3 DNA: TGTGCCAGCAGCTTAACAGGGGAAACTCGGGAGCAGTACTTC.

V is TRBV7-2 and J is TRBJ2-7, with D possibly called TRBD1 or TRBD2 (5 bases each). The germline CDR1 and CDR2 sequences are SGHTA and FQGNSA. This CDR3 comprises 15 residues. V lost 4 bases, J lost 8 bases, and 21 bases lay in between. CDR3 sequence reads: CASSSSIGEHTKQYF. As DNA, the CDR3 is TGTGCCAGCAGCTCCAGTATAGGGGAGCATACGAAGCAGTACTTC.

Regarding this clone: Other DNA sequences in the same sample also yield this CDR3. The genes are TRBV5-1 and TRBJ2-7; 10 nucleotides match TRBD2. This CDR3 has 15 amino acids. Germline assignment: CDR1 SGHRS and CDR2 YFSETQ. The V gene end was trimmed by 3 bases and the J gene end by 0 bases; junction bases not matched to a gene: 3. The DNA for the CDR3 is TGCGCCAGCAGCTCATTAGCGGGGGGCTCCTACGAGCAGTACTTC. Translating it yields CASSSLAGGSYEQYF.

J is TRBJ2-2 and V is TRBV27; D call uncertain. There are 14 residues in the CDR3. Germline values: CDR1 MNHEY, CDR2 SMNVEV (reference sequence). V was shortened by 3 bases and J by 3 bases, with 8 bases between the two germline ends. Here the CDR3 reads CASSFAVYTGELFF. CDR3 in DNA: TGTGCCAGCAGTTTTGCAGTCTACACCGGGGAGCTGTTTTTT.

This chain uses TRBV19 with TRBJ2-2; 13 nucleotides align to TRBD2. Losses at the gene ends were 5 bases for V and 3 bases for J; bases not matched to a gene: 9. The CDR3 spans 18 residues. Germline CDR1 and CDR2: LNHDA and SQIVND (reference sequence). The chain's CDR3 is CASSVVPGLAGDTGELFF. DNA of the CDR3: TGTGCCAGTAGTGTGGTTCCCGGACTAGCGGGGGACACCGGGGAGCTGTTTTTT.

The V call is TRBV4-1, the J call TRBJ2-1; D ambiguous. Germline V gene data show CDR1 as MGHRA and CDR2 as YSYEKL. This CDR3 has 17 amino acids. The V end was cut by 1 base, the J end by 0 bases, with 13 bases between. The DNA of the CDR3 is TGCGCCAGCAGCCAAGGCTTGACCGCAGGCTCCTACAATGAGCAGTTCTTC. Translated: CASSQGLTAGSYNEQFF.

The CDR3: CASSQVGQGSNQPQHF. CDR3 coding DNA: TGTGCCAGCAGCCAAGTGGGGCAGGGAAGCAATCAGCCCCAGCATTTT. The rearrangement links TRBV4-2 to TRBJ1-5; TRBD1 is a possible D gene (5 bases). The CDR3 runs 16 residues. The germline V and J ends were trimmed by 1 base and 1 base, with 11 bases remaining between them. Germline V CDR1 and CDR2: LGHNA, YNFKEQ.